Listed below are T cell receptor beta chains from one sample, sequenced in a study of T cell repertoires in cytomegalovirus infection. TCRdb analysed the reads with MiXCR anew, one entry per CDR3 protein. The table includes around 350,000 distinct CDR3 sequences, 15% to 20% detected once. Sequenced input: PBMCs. The receptors here all came from a human donor in good health (CMV status not recorded). Some clones in this sample may be carry-over from other donors' samples. CDR3s leave out the opening cysteine and the closing phenylalanine or tryptophan. Clone size is not always given. Where it is, it says once, few, many or a class for expanded clones.

J: TRBJ1-6; size: .; V: TRBV3-1; CDR3: ASSPGKGGSPLR
J: TRBJ2-5; size: many; V: TRBV6-1; CDR3: ASSEAAPIKETQY
J: TRBJ2-3; size: many; V: TRBV7-2; CDR3: ASSLDRTTDTQY
J: TRBJ1-1; size: few; V: TRBV19; CDR3: ASSFQVGTEAF
J: TRBJ2-3; size: many; V: TRBV11-2; CDR3: ASSSGRGGDTDTQY
J: TRBJ1-5; size: many; V: TRBV12-3/TRBV12-4; CDR3: ASSRDSYQPQH
J: TRBJ1-3; size: .; V: TRBV10-3; CDR3: AIRQGPGNTIY
J: TRBJ1-1; size: .; V: TRBV20-1; CDR3: SASRGGEAF
J: TRBJ2-7; size: .; V: TRBV15; CDR3: ATSRELPYEQY
J: TRBJ2-7; size: .; V: TRBV15; CDR3: ATSRDRGSYEQY
J: TRBJ2-2; size: .; V: TRBV2; CDR3: ASDGRSNTGELF
J: TRBJ2-7; size: few; V: TRBV6-6; CDR3: ASSYSGPAGEQY
J: TRBJ2-3; size: .; V: TRBV10-3; CDR3: ATTGTSIDTQY
J: TRBJ1-4; size: .; V: TRBV12-3/TRBV12-4; CDR3: ASSEDWQLF
J: TRBJ1-2; size: .; V: TRBV11-2; CDR3: ASSLASSFGYT
J: TRBJ2-5; size: few; V: TRBV7-2; CDR3: ASSLASGLEVTQY
J: TRBJ1-1; size: .; V: TRBV29-1; CDR3: SAKGQVNTEAF
J: TRBJ2-5; size: many; V: TRBV12-3/TRBV12-4; CDR3: ASSQQGLGETQY
J: TRBJ1-1; size: .; V: TRBV28; CDR3: ASRAFDRVNTEAF
J: TRBJ2-3; size: few; V: TRBV4-2; CDR3: ASSQDPPGGAFVHSTDTQY
J: TRBJ2-3; size: many; V: TRBV7-2; CDR3: ASSPSVGTDTQY
J: TRBJ1-1; size: many; V: TRBV7-2; CDR3: ASSLYGSGYTEAF
J: TRBJ1-1; size: many; V: TRBV12-3/TRBV12-4; CDR3: ASSGTRLNTEAF
J: TRBJ2-7; size: many; V: TRBV6-5; CDR3: ASSYSRGYYEQY
J: TRBJ2-5; size: few; V: TRBV2; CDR3: ASSVWQETQY
J: TRBJ1-1; size: .; V: TRBV5-6; CDR3: ASNQGGSGTEAF
J: TRBJ2-5; size: few; V: TRBV7-7; CDR3: ASSPYTGQTQY
J: TRBJ2-7; size: .; V: TRBV7-9; CDR3: ASSQPPGWTSGLYEQY
J: TRBJ2-7; size: .; V: TRBV27; CDR3: ASSLSIWPSEQY
J: TRBJ2-3; size: many; V: TRBV15; CDR3: ATSREMRGTDTQY
J: TRBJ2-7; size: .; V: TRBV2; CDR3: ASSGQGIYEQY
J: TRBJ1-4; size: few; V: TRBV2; CDR3: ATKSGGIYEKLF
J: TRBJ2-4; size: .; V: TRBV24-1; CDR3: ATSDSKGTAKNIQY
J: TRBJ2-1; size: .; V: TRBV5-1; CDR3: ASSLVSAGGGNEQF
J: TRBJ2-7; size: many; V: TRBV10-3; CDR3: AISESIREYEQY
J: TRBJ1-6; size: .; V: TRBV3-1; CDR3: ASSQRPQAAYDNSPLH
J: TRBJ1-1; size: few; V: TRBV6-1; CDR3: ASGLMNTEAF
J: TRBJ2-1; size: few; V: TRBV4-3; CDR3: ASSQSLAVHNEQF
J: TRBJ1-5; size: few; V: TRBV5-1; CDR3: ASSRGEGNSNQPQH
J: TRBJ2-5; size: many; V: TRBV7-8; CDR3: ASSLGGFTETQY
J: TRBJ1-2; size: .; V: TRBV30; CDR3: AWSPTIGHSYGYT
J: TRBJ1-1; size: few; V: TRBV4-1; CDR3: ASSQGGTGPHTEAF
J: TRBJ2-5; size: few; V: TRBV12-3/TRBV12-4; CDR3: ASSLAQALGTQY
J: TRBJ1-2; size: few; V: TRBV19; CDR3: ASTQTGQESRGYT
J: TRBJ1-1; size: .; V: TRBV7-8; CDR3: ASSSMGQGAMGTEAF
J: TRBJ2-5; size: few; V: TRBV28; CDR3: ASSPQGAWRETQY
J: TRBJ1-6; size: many; V: TRBV28; CDR3: ASSSTQGAYNSPLH
J: TRBJ2-5; size: many; V: TRBV7-2; CDR3: ASRSGRTVETQY
J: TRBJ1-1; size: many; V: TRBV7-2; CDR3: ASSRPGEGVAF
J: TRBJ1-1; size: .; V: TRBV10-3; CDR3: AIVGSPNTEAF
J: TRBJ1-1; size: many; V: TRBV7-6; CDR3: ASSLSLQGGTEAF
J: TRBJ1-6; size: many; V: TRBV7-6; CDR3: ASSTRQGGSPLH
J: TRBJ2-1; size: many; V: TRBV7-9; CDR3: ASSRTGDVEQF
J: TRBJ2-5; size: many; V: TRBV7-2; CDR3: ASTLAGGEETQY
J: TRBJ2-1; size: .; V: TRBV11-2; CDR3: ASSRDPYYNEQF
J: TRBJ2-5; size: many; V: TRBV12-3/TRBV12-4; CDR3: ASSLQGAGGLQETQY
J: TRBJ1-6; size: many; V: TRBV7-2; CDR3: ASSLVAGIDSPLH
J: TRBJ2-4; size: .; V: TRBV19; CDR3: ASSEDSSIQY